The source of this T cell receptor beta chain is a study of blood T cell repertoires in COVID-19. Overall study: COVID-19 samples collected from the United States, Italy and Spain covered acute and convalescent phases. In each case, the material was cDNA or gDNA derived from T cells, B-cell-depleted T cells, or PBMCs.

Methods used by the authors: The authors estimated nucleated cell counts from reference gene primer amplification. Generated by immunoSEQ multiplex PCR, the TCRdb table keeps only in-frame clones and is missing some. V and J calls and clone size are given by that table; D and trimming were obtained from the DNA. The table lists under 300,000 clones, more than 75% of them singletons. Germline loops: CDR1 SGHNT, CDR2 YYREEE (reference sequence). V dropped 2 bases and J dropped 2 bases, with 11 bases sitting between them. The CDR3 is 15 residues long. The sample comprised peripheral blood. The clonotype comes from a man aged 80 or over with acute or convalescent COVID-19. This chain joins TRBV5-4 and TRBJ2-1; a weak D match, TRBD1 (5 bases). CDR3 nucleotides: TGTGCCAGCAGCTTTAAAGGGGCTACCTACAATGAGCAGTTCTTC. This translates into CASSFKGATYNEQFF.